Only a few counts were recorded for the clone carrying this TCR beta chain. Its antigen remains unidentified. The data stem from a study of early T cells in non-severe SARS-CoV-2 infection. At the level of the study: Sequencing input comprised bulk RNA from unsorted whole blood; chain pairing was not available.

Findings of the study overall: Anti-spike CD8 specificities were favored by VDJdb matching, whose results missed private and CD4 specificities.

Unique molecular identifiers were attached to individual cDNA molecules. Using its own MiXCR run on the 5' RACE reads, TCRdb lists one record per CDR3 protein. The sample records more than 85,000 distinct CDR3 sequences, about an eighth being singletons. In germline, CDR1 is SGHDN, CDR2 FVKESK. CDR3 length equals 16 residues. The junction had 11 bases not matched to a gene; V was cut back by 1 base and J by 5 bases. The sequenced sample was whole blood. The chain is built from TRBV14 and TRBJ2-7; the match to TRBD2 covers 7 bases. This receptor was taken from an adult who was a healthcare worker with PCR-confirmed SARS-CoV-2 infection or an uninfected control (not recorded which). CDR3 coding DNA: TGTGCCAGCAGCCAAGGGGGTTCTGGGCTAGCGGACGAGCAGTACTTC. Its translation: CASSQGGSGLADEQYF.